This T cell receptor (beta chain) was retrieved from a study of shared clonotypes between healthy human individuals. Evenly divided among several immunoSEQ plates was the genomic DNA of each subset. The protocol was immunoSEQ multiplex PCR, while the TCRdb copy is restricted to in-frame clones and leaves out a portion. The sample lists over a million clones, 75% to 80% occurring once. CDR1 MNHNS and CDR2 SASEGT come from the germline V gene. With 6 bases clipped from V and 4 bases from J, the junction kept 2 bases outside the gene matches. This CDR3 spans 13 amino acids. The source is a man between 18 and 35 years old in good health. Some clones in this sample may be carry-over from other donors' samples. This chain joins TRBV6-1 and TRBJ2-7, with TRBD2 matching 11 bases. The sample was memory CD4+ T cells from PBMCs. Stated subset: CD45RA-negative fraction. CDR3 loop: CASSTSGSYEQYF. For the CDR3, the DNA is TGTGCCAGCAGCACTAGCGGGAGTTACGAGCAGTACTTC.